This T cell receptor beta chain was sequenced in a study of shared clonotypes between healthy human individuals. Study-wide background: Per donor, CD8 memory used one plate, CD8 naive used two, CD4 memory used three and CD4 naive used three.

Germline values: CDR1 SGHKS, CDR2 YYEKEE (reference sequence). The CDR3 is 15 residues long. Trimming took 0 bases from V and 9 from J, leaving 18 bases between them. This clone was picked up a small number of times. What it binds is unknown. Study-wide points: Sharing across a handful of donors was seen in roughly 5% of naive CD4 clonotypes.

Several immunoSEQ plates received, in even portions, the genomic DNA of each subset. Assay: immunoSEQ multiplex PCR; the TCRdb copy retains only in-frame clones and omits some. The table records more than 900,000 clones, approximately 80% of them present only once. The V call is TRBV5-5, the J call TRBJ1-2; D possibly corresponds to TRBD1 (5 bases). The sample consisted of memory CD4+ T cells from PBMCs. Specified subset: CD45RA-negative fraction. The receptor was derived from a man aged 18 to 30 in good health. Some clones in this sample may be carry-over from other donors' samples. CDR3 nucleotide sequence: TGTGCCAGCAGCTTGGGCCCCGACAGCCGAGGTAGCTACACCTTC. It is translated as CASSLGPDSRGSYTF. Full variable domain (missing parts from reference TRBV5-5 and TRBJ1-2): DAGVTQSPTHLIKTRGQQVTLRCSPISGHKSVSWYQQVLGQGPQFIFQYYEKEERGRGNFPDRFSARQFPNYSSELNVNALLLGDSALYLCASSLGPDSRGSYTFGSGTRLTVV.